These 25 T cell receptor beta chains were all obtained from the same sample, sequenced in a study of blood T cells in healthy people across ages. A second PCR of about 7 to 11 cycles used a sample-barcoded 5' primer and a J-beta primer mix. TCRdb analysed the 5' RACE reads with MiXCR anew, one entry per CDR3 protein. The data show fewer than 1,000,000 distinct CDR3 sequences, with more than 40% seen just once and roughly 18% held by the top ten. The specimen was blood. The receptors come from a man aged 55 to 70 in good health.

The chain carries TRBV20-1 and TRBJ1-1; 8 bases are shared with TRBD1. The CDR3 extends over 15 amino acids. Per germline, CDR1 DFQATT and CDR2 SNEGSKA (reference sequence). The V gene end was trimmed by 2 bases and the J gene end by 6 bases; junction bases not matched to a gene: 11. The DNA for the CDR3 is TGCAGTGCTAGATCGACATTCACAGGGGGTGCTGAAGCTTTCTTT. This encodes CSARSTFTGGAEAFF.

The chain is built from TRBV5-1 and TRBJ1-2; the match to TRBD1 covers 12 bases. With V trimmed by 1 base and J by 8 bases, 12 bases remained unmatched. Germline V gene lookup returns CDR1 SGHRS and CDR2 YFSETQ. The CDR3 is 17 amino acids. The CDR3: CASSLNPEGDRGQGYTF. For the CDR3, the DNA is TGCGCCAGCAGCTTGAATCCAGAGGGGGACAGGGGGCAAGGCTACACCTTC.

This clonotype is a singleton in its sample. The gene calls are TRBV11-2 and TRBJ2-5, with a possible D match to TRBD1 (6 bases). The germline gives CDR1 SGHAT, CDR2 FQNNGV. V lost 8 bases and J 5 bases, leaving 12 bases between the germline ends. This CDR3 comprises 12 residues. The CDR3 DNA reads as TGTGCCAGCGGCCCCGACAGGGAGACCCAGTACTTC. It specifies CASGPDRETQYF.

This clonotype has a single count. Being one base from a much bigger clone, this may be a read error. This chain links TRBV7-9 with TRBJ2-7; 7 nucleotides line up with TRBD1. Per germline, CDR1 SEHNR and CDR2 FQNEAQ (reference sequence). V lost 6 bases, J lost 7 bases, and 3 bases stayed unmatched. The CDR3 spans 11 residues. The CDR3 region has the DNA TGTGCCAGCAGGCTGGGACAGGAGCAGTACTTC. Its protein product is CASRLGQEQYF.

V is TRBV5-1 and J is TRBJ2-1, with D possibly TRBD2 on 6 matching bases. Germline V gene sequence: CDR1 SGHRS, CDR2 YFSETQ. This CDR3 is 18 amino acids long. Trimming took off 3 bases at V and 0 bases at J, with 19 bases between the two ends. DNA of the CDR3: TGCGCCAGCAGCTGGGGGTCCCTAGCGAAGAGCTCCTACAATGAGCAGTTCTTC. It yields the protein CASSWGSLAKSSYNEQFF.

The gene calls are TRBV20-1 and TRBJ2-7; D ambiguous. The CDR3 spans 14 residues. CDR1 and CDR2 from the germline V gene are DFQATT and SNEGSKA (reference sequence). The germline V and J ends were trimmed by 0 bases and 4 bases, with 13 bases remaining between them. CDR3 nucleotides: TGCAGTGCTAGAGATGTTGCCCTAGGGTACGAGCAGTACTTC. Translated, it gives CSARDVALGYEQYF.

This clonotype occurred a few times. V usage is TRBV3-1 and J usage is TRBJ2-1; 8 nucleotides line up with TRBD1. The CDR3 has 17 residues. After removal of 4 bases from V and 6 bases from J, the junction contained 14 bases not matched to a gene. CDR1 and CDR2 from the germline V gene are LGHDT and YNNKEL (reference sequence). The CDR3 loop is CASSLSYRGSSGNEQFF. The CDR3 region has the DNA TGTGCCAGCAGCCTATCCTACAGGGGGTCGTCGGGCAATGAGCAGTTCTTC.

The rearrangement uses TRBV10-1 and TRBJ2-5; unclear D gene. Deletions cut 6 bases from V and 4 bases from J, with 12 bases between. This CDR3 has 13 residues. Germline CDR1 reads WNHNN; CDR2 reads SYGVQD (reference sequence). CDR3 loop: CASSWPTGETQYF. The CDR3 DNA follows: TGCGCCAGCAGCTGGCCAACCGGAGAGACCCAGTACTTC.

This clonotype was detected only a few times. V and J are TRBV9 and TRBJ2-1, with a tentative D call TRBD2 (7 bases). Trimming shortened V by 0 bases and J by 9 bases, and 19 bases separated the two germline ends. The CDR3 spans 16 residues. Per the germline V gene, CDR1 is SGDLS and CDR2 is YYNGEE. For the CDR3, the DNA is TGTGCCAGCAGCGTAGGTGCGGGGGCGCTGGGGGGTGAGCAGTTCTTC. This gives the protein CASSVGAGALGGEQFF.

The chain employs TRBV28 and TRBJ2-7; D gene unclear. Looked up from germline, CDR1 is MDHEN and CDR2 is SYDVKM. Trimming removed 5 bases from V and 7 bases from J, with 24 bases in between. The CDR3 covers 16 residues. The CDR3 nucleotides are TGTGCCAGCAGTCCCACCCTTAGGGCCCTTTACAATGAGCAGTACTTC. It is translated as CASSPTLRALYNEQYF.

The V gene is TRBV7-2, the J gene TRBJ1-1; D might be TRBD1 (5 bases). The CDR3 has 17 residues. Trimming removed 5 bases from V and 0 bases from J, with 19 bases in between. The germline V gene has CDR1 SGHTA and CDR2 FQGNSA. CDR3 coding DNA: TGTGCCAGCAGCCATGTCTCGGAGGGGCCATTGAACACTGAAGCTTTCTTT. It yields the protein CASSHVSEGPLNTEAFF.

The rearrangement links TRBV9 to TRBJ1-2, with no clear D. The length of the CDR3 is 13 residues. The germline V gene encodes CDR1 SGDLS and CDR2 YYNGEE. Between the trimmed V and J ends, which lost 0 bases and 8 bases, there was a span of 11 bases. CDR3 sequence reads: CASSVDILSGYTF. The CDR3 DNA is TGTGCCAGCAGCGTAGATATCCTCAGCGGCTACACCTTC.

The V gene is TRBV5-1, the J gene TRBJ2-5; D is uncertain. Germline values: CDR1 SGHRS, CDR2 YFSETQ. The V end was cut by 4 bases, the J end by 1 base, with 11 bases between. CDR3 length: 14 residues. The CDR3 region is CASSTHGIQETQYF. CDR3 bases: TGCGCCAGCAGCACTCACGGAATCCAAGAGACCCAGTACTTC.

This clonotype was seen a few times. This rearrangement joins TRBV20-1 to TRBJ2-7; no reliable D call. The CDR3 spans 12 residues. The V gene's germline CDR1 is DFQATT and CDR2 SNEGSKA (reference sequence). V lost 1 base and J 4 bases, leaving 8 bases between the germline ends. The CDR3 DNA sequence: TGCAGTGCTAGAGTGGGGTCTTACGAGCAGTACTTC. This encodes CSARVGSYEQYF.

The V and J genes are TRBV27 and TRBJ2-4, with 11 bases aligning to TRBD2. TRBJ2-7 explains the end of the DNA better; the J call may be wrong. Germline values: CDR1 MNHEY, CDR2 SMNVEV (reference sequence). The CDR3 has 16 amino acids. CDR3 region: CASSLSTSGGPYEQYF. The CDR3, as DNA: TGTGCCAGCAGTTTATCAACTAGCGGGGGCCCCTACGAGCAGTACTTC.

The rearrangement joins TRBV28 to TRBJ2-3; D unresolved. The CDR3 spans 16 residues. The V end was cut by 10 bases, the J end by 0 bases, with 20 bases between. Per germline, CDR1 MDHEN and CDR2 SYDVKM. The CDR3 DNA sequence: TGTGCCAACAGCAACCTGGACGGCTCTAGCACAGATACGCAGTATTTT. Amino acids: CANSNLDGSSTDTQYF.

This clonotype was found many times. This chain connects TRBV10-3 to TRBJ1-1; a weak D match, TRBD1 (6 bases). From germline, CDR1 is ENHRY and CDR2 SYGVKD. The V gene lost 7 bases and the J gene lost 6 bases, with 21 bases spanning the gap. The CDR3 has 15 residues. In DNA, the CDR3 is TGTGCCATCACTCGGGGAGGCAGGGGAGAGTCTGAAGCTTTCTTT. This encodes CAITRGGRGESEAFF.

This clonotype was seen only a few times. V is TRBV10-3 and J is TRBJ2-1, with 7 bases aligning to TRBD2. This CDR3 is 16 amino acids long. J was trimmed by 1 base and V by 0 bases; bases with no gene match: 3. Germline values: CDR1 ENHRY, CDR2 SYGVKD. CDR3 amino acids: CAISESAGVSYNEQFF. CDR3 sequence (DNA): TGTGCCATCAGTGAGTCTGCGGGGGTTTCCTACAATGAGCAGTTCTTC.

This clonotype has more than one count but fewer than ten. The CDR3 coding sequence is TGTGCCAGCAGTTTTGGGGGACCCCTGAACACTGAAGCTTTCTTT. It specifies CASSFGGPLNTEAFF. The genes are TRBV12-3 or TRBV12-4 and TRBJ1-1; D is perhaps TRBD1 (5 bases). This CDR3 has 15 residues. V dropped 3 bases and J dropped 0 bases, with 11 bases sitting between them.

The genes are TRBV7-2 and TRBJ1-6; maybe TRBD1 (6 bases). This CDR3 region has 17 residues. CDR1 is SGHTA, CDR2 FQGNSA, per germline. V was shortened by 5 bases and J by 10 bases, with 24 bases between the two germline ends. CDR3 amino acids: CASSQEGRGRPRSPLHF. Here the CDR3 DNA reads TGTGCCAGCAGCCAAGAGGGCAGGGGAAGGCCCAGGTCACCCCTCCACTTT. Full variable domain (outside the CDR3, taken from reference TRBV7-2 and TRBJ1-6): GAGVSQSPSNKVTEKGKDVELRCDPISGHTALYWYRQSLGQGLEFLIYFQGNSAPDKSGLPSDRFSAERTGGSVSTLTIQRTQQEDSAVYLCASSQEGRGRPRSPLHFGNGTRLTVT.

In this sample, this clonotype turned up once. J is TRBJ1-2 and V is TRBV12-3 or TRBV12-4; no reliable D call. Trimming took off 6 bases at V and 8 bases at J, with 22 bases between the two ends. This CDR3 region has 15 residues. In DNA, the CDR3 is TGTGCCAGCAGGGCCGGAGGACGGGCGGTGGGGGGCTACACCTTC. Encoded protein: CASRAGGRAVGGYTF.

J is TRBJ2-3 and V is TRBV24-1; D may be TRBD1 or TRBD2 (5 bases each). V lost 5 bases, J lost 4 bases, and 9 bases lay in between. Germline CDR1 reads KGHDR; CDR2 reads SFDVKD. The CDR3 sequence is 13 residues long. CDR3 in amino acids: CATSGGTPDTQYF. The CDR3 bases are TGTGCCACCAGTGGGGGGACCCCAGATACGCAGTATTTT.

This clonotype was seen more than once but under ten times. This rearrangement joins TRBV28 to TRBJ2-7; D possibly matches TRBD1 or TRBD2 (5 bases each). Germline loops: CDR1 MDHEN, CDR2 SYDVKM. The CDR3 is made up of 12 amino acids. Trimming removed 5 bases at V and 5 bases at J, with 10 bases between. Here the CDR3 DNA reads TGTGCCAGCAGTCAATCGGGGCACGAGCAGTACTTC. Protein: CASSQSGHEQYF. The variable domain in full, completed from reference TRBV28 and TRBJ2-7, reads DVKVTQSSRYLVKRTGEKVFLECVQDMDHENMFWYRQDPGLGLRLIYFSYDVKMKEKGDIPEGYSVSREKKERFSLILESASTNQTSMYLCASSQSGHEQYFGPGTRLTVT.

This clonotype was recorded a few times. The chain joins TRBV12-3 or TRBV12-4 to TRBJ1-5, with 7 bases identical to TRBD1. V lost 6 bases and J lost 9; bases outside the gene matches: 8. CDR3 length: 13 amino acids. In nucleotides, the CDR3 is TGTGCCAGCAGACAACAGGGGTTTGGGCCCCAGCATTTT. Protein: CASRQQGFGPQHF.

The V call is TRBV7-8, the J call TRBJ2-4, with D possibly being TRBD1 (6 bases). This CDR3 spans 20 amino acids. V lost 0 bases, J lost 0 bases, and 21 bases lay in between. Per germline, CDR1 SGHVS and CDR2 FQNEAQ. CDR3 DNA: TGTGCCAGCAGCTTAGCGTGGCCCGCTTGGCAGGGGAGAGCCAAAAACATTCAGTACTTC. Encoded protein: CASSLAWPAWQGRAKNIQYF. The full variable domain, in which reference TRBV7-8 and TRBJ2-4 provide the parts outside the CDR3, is GAGVSQSPRYKVAKRGQDVALRCDPISGHVSLFWYQQALGQGPEFLTYFQNEAQLDKSGLPSDRFFAERPEGSVSTLKIQRTQQEDSAVYLCASSLAWPAWQGRAKNIQYFGAGTRLSVL.